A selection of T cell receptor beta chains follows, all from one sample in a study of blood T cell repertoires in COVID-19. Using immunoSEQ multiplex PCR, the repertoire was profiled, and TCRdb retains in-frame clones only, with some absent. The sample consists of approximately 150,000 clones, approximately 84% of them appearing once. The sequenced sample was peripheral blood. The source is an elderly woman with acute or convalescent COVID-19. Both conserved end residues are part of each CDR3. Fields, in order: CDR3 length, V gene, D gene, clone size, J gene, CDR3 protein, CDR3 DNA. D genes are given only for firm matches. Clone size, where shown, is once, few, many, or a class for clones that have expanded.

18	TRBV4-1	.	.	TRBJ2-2	CASSQSRGTNLIPGELFF	TGCGCCAGCAGCCAGAGCCGGGGGACGAATTTAATACCCGGGGAGCTGTTTTTT
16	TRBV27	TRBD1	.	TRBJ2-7	CASRETPGQGFYEQYF	TGTGCCAGCAGGGAAACACCGGGACAGGGGTTCTACGAGCAGTACTTC
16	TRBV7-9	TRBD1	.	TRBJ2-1	CASSLGDREGYNEQFF	TGTGCCAGCAGCTTAGGGGACAGGGAGGGGTACAATGAGCAGTTCTTC
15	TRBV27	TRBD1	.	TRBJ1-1	CASTLGQGMNTEAFF	TGTGCCAGCACTCTGGGACAGGGGATGAACACTGAAGCTTTCTTT
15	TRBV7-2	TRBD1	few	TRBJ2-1	CASSTDRGGYNEQFF	TGTGCCAGCAGCACCGACAGGGGGGGATACAATGAGCAGTTCTTC
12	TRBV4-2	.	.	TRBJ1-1	CASSHRGTEAFF	TGTGCCAGCAGCCACCGAGGCACTGAAGCTTTCTTT
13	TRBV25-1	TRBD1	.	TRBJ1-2	CASSMTGAYGYTF	TGTGCCAGCAGTATGACAGGGGCGTATGGCTACACCTTC
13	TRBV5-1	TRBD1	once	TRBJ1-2	CASSGQGIRGYTF	TGCGCCAGCAGCGGACAGGGAATCAGAGGCTACACCTTC
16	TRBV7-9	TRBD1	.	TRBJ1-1	CASSLGQGARSTEAFF	TGTGCCAGCAGCTTAGGACAGGGGGCGCGGAGCACTGAAGCTTTCTTT
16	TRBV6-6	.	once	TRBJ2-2	CASSYSTGLDTGELFF	TGTGCCAGCAGTTACTCAACGGGGTTGGACACCGGGGAGCTGTTTTTT
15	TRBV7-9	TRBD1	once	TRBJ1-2	CASRAYRGSGYGYTF	TGTGCCAGCAGGGCGTACAGGGGATCTGGCTATGGCTACACCTTC
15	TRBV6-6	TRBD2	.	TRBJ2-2	CASSKLAGGAGELFF	TGTGCCAGCAGTAAACTAGCGGGAGGGGCCGGGGAGCTGTTTTTT
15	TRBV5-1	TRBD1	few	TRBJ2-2	CASSFNRGYTGELFF	TGCGCCAGCAGCTTCAACAGGGGCTACACCGGGGAGCTGTTTTTT
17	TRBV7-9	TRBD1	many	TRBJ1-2	CASSLGLTGGLSYGYTF	TGTGCCAGCAGCTTAGGTCTCACAGGGGGCTTGTCCTATGGCTACACCTTC
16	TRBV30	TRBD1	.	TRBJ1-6	CAWSVRPTGGGSPLHF	TGTGCCTGGAGTGTACGCCCGACAGGGGGAGGTTCACCCCTCCACTTT
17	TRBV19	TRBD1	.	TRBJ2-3	CASSTPPTGLKTDTQYF	TGTGCCAGTAGTACGCCCCCGACAGGGTTAAAGACAGATACGCAGTATTTT
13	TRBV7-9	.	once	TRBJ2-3	CASSFLSTDTQYF	TGTGCCAGCAGCTTCCTCAGCACAGATACGCAGTATTTT
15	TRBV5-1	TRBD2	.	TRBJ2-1	CASSLRTSGINEQFF	TGCGCCAGCAGTCTCCGGACTAGCGGGATCAATGAGCAGTTCTTC
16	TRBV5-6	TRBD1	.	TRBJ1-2	CASSRRAGTGDYGYTF	TGTGCCAGCAGCCGACGAGCCGGGACAGGTGACTATGGCTACACCTTC
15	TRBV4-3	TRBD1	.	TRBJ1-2	CASSQLVGQGYGYTF	TGCGCCAGCAGCCAACTGGTGGGACAGGGGTATGGCTACACCTTC
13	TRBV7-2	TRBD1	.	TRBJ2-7	CASSRTGAYEQYF	TGTGCCAGCTCCCGGACAGGGGCCTACGAGCAGTACTTC
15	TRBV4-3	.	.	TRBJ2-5	CASSLAWGVRETQYF	TGCGCCAGCAGCCTGGCCTGGGGGGTGAGGGAGACCCAGTACTTC
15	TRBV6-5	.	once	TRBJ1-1	CASSYSDSLNTEAFF	TGTGCCAGCAGTTACTCGGACAGCTTGAACACTGAAGCTTTCTTT
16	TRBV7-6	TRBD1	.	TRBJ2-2	CASSPLTGGLTGELFF	TGTGCCAGCAGCCCGCTGACAGGGGGGTTAACCGGGGAGCTGTTTTTT
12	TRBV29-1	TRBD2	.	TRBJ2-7	CSVVLAGYEQYF	TGCAGCGTTGTCCTAGCGGGTTACGAGCAGTACTTC
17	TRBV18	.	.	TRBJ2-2	CASSPTYRELNTGELFF	TGTGCCAGCTCACCAACTTACAGAGAACTGAACACCGGGGAGCTGTTTTTT
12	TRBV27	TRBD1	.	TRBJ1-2	CASSSRGLGYTF	TGTGCCAGCAGTTCCAGGGGGCTAGGCTACACCTTC
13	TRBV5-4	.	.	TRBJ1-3	CASSLAGVDTIYF	TGTGCCAGCAGCTTGGCCGGGGTGGACACCATATATTTT
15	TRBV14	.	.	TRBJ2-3	CASSQFWASTDTQYF	TGTGCCAGCAGCCAATTTTGGGCGAGCACAGATACGCAGTATTTT
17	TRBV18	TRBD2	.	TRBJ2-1	CASSPPTSGSLYNEQFF	TGTGCCAGCTCACCACCGACTAGCGGGAGCCTCTACAATGAGCAGTTCTTC
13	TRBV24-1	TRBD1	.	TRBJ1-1	CATSQGAGTEAFF	TGTGCCACTAGCCAGGGGGCGGGAACTGAAGCTTTCTTT
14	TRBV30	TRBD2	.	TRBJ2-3	CAWGLAGGTDTQYF	TGTGCCTGGGGCCTAGCGGGAGGCACAGATACGCAGTATTTT
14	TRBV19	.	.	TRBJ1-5	CASSEQVLNQPQHF	TGTGCCAGTAGTGAACAGGTCCTCAATCAGCCCCAGCATTTT
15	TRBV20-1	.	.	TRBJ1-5	CSASRQSNSNQPQHF	TGCAGTGCTAGTAGACAGAGTAATAGCAATCAGCCCCAGCATTTT
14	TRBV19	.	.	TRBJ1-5	CASSIAGVNQPQHF	TGTGCCAGTAGTATCGCGGGGGTCAATCAGCCCCAGCATTTT
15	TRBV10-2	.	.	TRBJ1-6	CASRRTASFVSPLHF	TGCGCCAGCAGGCGGACAGCGAGCTTCGTATCACCCCTCCACTTT
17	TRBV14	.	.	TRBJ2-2	CASSQDLGTSGTGELFF	TGTGCCAGCAGCCAAGATCTCGGGACTTCGGGGACCGGGGAGCTGTTTTTT
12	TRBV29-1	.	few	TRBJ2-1	CSVEGLRREQFF	TGCAGCGTGGAGGGATTACGGCGGGAGCAGTTCTTC
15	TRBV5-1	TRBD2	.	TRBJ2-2	CASSFEAGDTGELFF	TGCGCCAGCAGCTTCGAAGCGGGAGACACCGGGGAGCTGTTTTTT
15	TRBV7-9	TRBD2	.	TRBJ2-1	CASSLSGGAFNEQFF	TGTGCCAGCAGCCTCAGCGGGGGGGCCTTCAATGAGCAGTTCTTC
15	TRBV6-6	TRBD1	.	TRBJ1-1	CASSYGGTENTEAFF	TGTGCCAGCAGTTACGGAGGGACAGAGAACACTGAAGCTTTCTTT
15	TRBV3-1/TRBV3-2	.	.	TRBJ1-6	CASSQDGTGSAPLHF	TGTGCCAGCAGCCAAGATGGAACAGGGTCAGCACCCCTCCACTTT
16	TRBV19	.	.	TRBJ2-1	CASSIVLRSSYNEQFF	TGTGCCAGTAGTATAGTACTTCGGAGCTCCTACAATGAGCAGTTCTTC
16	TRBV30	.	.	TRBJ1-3	CAWRRYGRTSGNTIYF	TGTGCCTGGAGGCGGTACGGCAGAACCTCTGGAAACACCATATATTTT
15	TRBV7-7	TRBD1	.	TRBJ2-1	CASSIGTGIYNEQFF	TGTGCCAGCAGTATCGGGACAGGAATCTACAATGAGCAGTTCTTC
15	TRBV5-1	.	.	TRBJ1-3	CASSLAGASGNTIYF	TGCGCCAGCAGCTTGGCCGGAGCCTCCGGAAACACCATATATTTT
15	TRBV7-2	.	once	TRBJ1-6	CASSPRSSYNSPLHF	TGTGCCAGCAGCCCCAGGTCCTCCTATAATTCACCCCTCCACTTT
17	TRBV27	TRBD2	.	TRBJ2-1	CASSLGTAGGGYNEQFF	TGTGCCAGCAGTTTGGGAACCGCGGGCGGGGGTTACAATGAGCAGTTCTTC
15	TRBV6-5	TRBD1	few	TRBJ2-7	CASRGQGAGSYEQYF	TGTGCCAGCAGAGGACAGGGGGCGGGCTCCTACGAGCAGTACTTC
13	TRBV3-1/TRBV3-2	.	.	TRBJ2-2	CASSQVQAGELFF	TGTGCCAGCAGCCAAGTTCAGGCCGGGGAGCTGTTTTTT
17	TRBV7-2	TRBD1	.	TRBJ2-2	CASSLAGQGANTGELFF	TGTGCCAGCAGCTTAGCGGGACAGGGGGCGAACACCGGGGAGCTGTTTTTT
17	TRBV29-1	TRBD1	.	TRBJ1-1	CSVEVRRGQAMNTEAFF	TGCAGCGTTGAAGTTCGGCGGGGACAGGCTATGAACACTGAAGCTTTCTTT
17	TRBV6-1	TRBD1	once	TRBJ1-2	CASSALAHRQGDYGYTF	TGTGCCAGCAGTGCCTTAGCCCATCGACAGGGCGACTATGGCTACACCTTC